The 8 T cell receptor beta chains reported below all come from one sample, sequenced in a study of blood T cell repertoires in COVID-19 (dated by TCRdb to the early 2020s). The method behind the library was the immunoSEQ multiplex PCR assay. What TCRdb holds here is the immuneACCESS table cut down to in-frame rearrangements. Part of the clones is not present; checked against another copy, under half of the missing clones reflect an unresolved V gene, and the others are unexplained. The sample table shows around 300,000 clones, and approximately 86% are seen once. Jointly, the top ten make up less than 15% of the sample. Sequenced input: peripheral blood. Source of these receptors: a woman in her sixties or seventies with COVID-19, enrolled during active disease.

The J gene is TRBJ1-2, the V gene TRBV19; no clear D gene. The CDR3 is 13 amino acids. V was cut by 5 bases and J by 1 base, with 8 bases left in between. Germline CDR1 reads LNHDA; CDR2 reads SQIVND (reference sequence). The CDR3 spells CASSATINYGYTF. DNA of the CDR3: TGTGCCAGTAGTGCAACTATTAACTATGGCTACACCTTC.

This chain links TRBV5-4 with TRBJ1-5; TRBD1 matches 8 bases. CDR1 SGHNT and CDR2 YYREEE come from the germline V gene (reference sequence). The ends lost 3 bases at V and 2 bases at J; junction bases unmatched: 1. The CDR3 covers 14 residues. The DNA of the CDR3 is TGTGCCAGCAGCTCACAGGGGGGCAATCAGCCCCAGCATTTT. It yields the protein CASSSQGGNQPQHF.

This chain connects TRBV2 to TRBJ1-1; 9 bases align to TRBD1. The CDR3 length is 13 residues. J gave up 3 bases and V 6 bases, and 2 bases lay outside the gene matches. Germline CDR1 reads SNHLY; CDR2 reads FYNNEI. Here the CDR3 DNA reads TGTGCCAGCAGAGACAGGGGGTACACTGAAGCTTTCTTT. It is translated as CASRDRGYTEAFF.

This chain joins TRBV18 and TRBJ2-1; 7 bases line up with TRBD1. The ends lost 6 bases at V and 8 bases at J; junction bases unmatched: 7. CDR1 is KGHSH, CDR2 LQKENI, per germline. The CDR3 extends over 13 amino acids. CDR3 sequence (DNA): TGTGCCAGCTCGGAACAGGGGCCCCATGAGCAGTTCTTC. Translating it yields CASSEQGPHEQFF.

The rearrangement uses TRBV10-3 and TRBJ2-7; 11 positions match TRBD2. The CDR3 loop spans 15 amino acids. CDR1 and CDR2 from the germline V gene are ENHRY and SYGVKD. V was pared by 8 bases and J by 0 bases, with 6 bases of the junction left unmatched. The CDR3 is CAISGTSGNSYEQYF. CDR3 sequence (DNA): TGTGCCATCTCAGGGACTAGCGGTAACTCCTACGAGCAGTACTTC.

V and J are TRBV12-5 and TRBJ2-7; 8 bases are shared with TRBD1. Trimming at V came to 6 bases and at J to 6 bases, leaving 16 bases not matched to a gene. CDR3 length: 16 residues. Germline CDR1 and CDR2: LGHNT and FRNRAP. This CDR3 is CASGLIRQGIDFEQYF. The CDR3 DNA reads TGTGCTAGTGGCCTAATCCGACAGGGGATAGACTTCGAGCAGTACTTC.

This clone has just one count. The V gene is TRBV28, the J gene TRBJ1-1; TRBD1 aligns across 8 bases. V was clipped by 5 bases and J by 5 bases; unmatched bases: 7. This CDR3 is built from 14 residues. Germline CDR1 and CDR2: MDHEN and SYDVKM. CDR3 residues: CASSPGQGRTEAFF. The CDR3 bases are TGTGCCAGCAGTCCCGGACAGGGTAGGACTGAAGCTTTCTTT.

The chain employs TRBV18 and TRBJ2-7; tentatively, D is TRBD2 (5 bases). The CDR3 is made up of 12 amino acids. V lost 5 bases and J 3 bases, leaving 8 bases between the germline ends. Germline V CDR1 and CDR2: KGHSH, LQKENI. CDR3 region: CASSARDYEQYF. The CDR3 DNA is TGTGCCAGCTCAGCCCGGGACTACGAGCAGTACTTC. The complete variable domain, with remaining parts taken from reference TRBV18 and TRBJ2-7, reads NAGVMQNPRHLVRRRGQEARLRCSPMKGHSHVYWYRQLPEEGLKFMVYLQKENIIDESGMPKERFSAEFPKEGPSILRIQQVVRGDSAAYFCASSARDYEQYFGPGTRLTVT.